The 18 T cell receptor beta chains reported below all come from one sample, sequenced in a study of OX40 agonist ivuxolimab in advanced cancers. Generated by immunoSEQ multiplex PCR, the TCRdb table keeps only in-frame clones and is missing some. The sample lists some 60,000 clones; roughly nine tenths were seen once. This sample comprised CD4+ or CD8+ T cells sorted from blood, obtained in a trial of the OX40 agonist ivuxolimab. The source of these receptors is an adult with an advanced solid tumor such as melanoma, head and neck, liver or kidney cancer.

This clone was seen just once. The chain joins TRBV2 to TRBJ2-4, with a tentative D call TRBD1 (6 bases). The CDR3 spans 13 residues. Trimming pared 3 bases from V and 6 bases from J, leaving 9 bases between. Germline V gene sequence: CDR1 SNHLY, CDR2 FYNNEI. DNA of the CDR3: TGTGCCAGCAGTGATTGGGGGCTAAACATTCAGTACTTC. It yields the protein CASSDWGLNIQYF.

The chain recombines TRBV5-4 with TRBJ2-3, with 7 bases fitting TRBD1. The CDR3 spans 14 residues. The germline V gene has CDR1 SGHNT and CDR2 YYREEE (reference sequence). V lost 3 bases, J lost 2 bases, and 3 bases stayed unmatched. The CDR3 DNA reads as TGTGCCAGCAGCTCGACAGGGAACACAGATACGCAGTATTTT. This translates into CASSSTGNTDTQYF.

The V and J genes are TRBV5-1 and TRBJ1-2; no definite D call. Germline assignment: CDR1 SGHRS and CDR2 YFSETQ. Trimming pared 0 bases from V and 3 bases from J, leaving 9 bases between. CDR3 length: 14 amino acids. The CDR3, as DNA: TGCGCCAGCAGCTTGGACAGAACTGACTATGGCTACACCTTC. Protein: CASSLDRTDYGYTF.

The genes are TRBV6-1 and TRBJ2-5; 8 nucleotides match TRBD1. The V gene's germline CDR1 is MNHNS and CDR2 SASEGT. V dropped 3 bases and J dropped 5; count of bases not matched to a gene: 8. CDR3 length: 15 residues. CDR3 loop: CASSEDRASPETQYF. Here the CDR3 DNA reads TGTGCCAGCAGTGAGGACAGGGCCTCACCCGAGACCCAGTACTTC.

This sequence joins TRBV15 and TRBJ2-1, with TRBD2 matching over 8 bases. Losses at the gene ends were 2 bases for V and 8 bases for J; bases not matched to a gene: 11. CDR1 is LNHNV and CDR2 is YYDKDF in the germline V gene (reference sequence). The CDR3 loop spans 16 amino acids. The CDR3 loop reads CATSRITSGPWDEQFF. DNA of the CDR3: TGTGCCACCAGCAGAATAACTAGCGGACCGTGGGATGAGCAGTTCTTC.

The rearrangement uses TRBV7-2 and TRBJ1-5; D unclear. V lost 0 bases, J lost 7 bases, and 10 bases lay in between. Germline values: CDR1 SGHTA, CDR2 FQGNSA. CDR3 size: 14 residues. CDR3 sequence reads: CASSLAGLEQPQHF. CDR3 DNA: TGTGCCAGCAGCTTAGCCGGTTTGGAACAGCCCCAGCATTTT.

The chain uses TRBV11-2 and TRBJ2-3, with D perhaps matching TRBD2 (5 bases). The germline V gene encodes CDR1 SGHAT and CDR2 FQNNGV. V gave up 5 bases and J gave up 0 bases, with 12 bases separating them. CDR3 length equals 15 residues. The CDR3: CASSTWTSSTDTQYF. The CDR3 bases are TGTGCCAGCAGCACTTGGACTTCTAGCACAGATACGCAGTATTTT.

The genes are TRBV2 and TRBJ2-1, with D perhaps TRBD2 (5 bases). Between the trimmed V and J ends, which lost 1 base and 7 bases, there was a span of 14 bases. The CDR3 contains 15 residues. Germline values: CDR1 SNHLY, CDR2 FYNNEI. CDR3 DNA: TGTGCCAGCAGTGAAGATCCCCTAGCCCCGAATGAGCAGTTCTTC. Its translation: CASSEDPLAPNEQFF.

This chain uses TRBV30 with TRBJ1-2; D is unresolved. The germline V and J ends were trimmed by 2 bases and 3 bases, with 16 bases remaining between them. There are 15 residues in the CDR3. Germline V lookup: CDR1 GTSNPN, CDR2 SVGIG (reference sequence). CDR3 loop: CAWSSQHSVDYGYTF. CDR3 sequence (DNA): TGTGCCTGGAGTTCTCAACACAGTGTCGACTATGGCTACACCTTC.

J is TRBJ1-1 and V is TRBV29-1, with D possibly matching TRBD1 (5 bases). This CDR3 region has 13 residues. Germline V gene sequence: CDR1 SQVTM, CDR2 ANQGSEA. Trimming left V 6 bases short and J 6 bases short, with 17 bases between. The CDR3 spells CSVGEDTGAEAFF. The DNA for the CDR3 is TGCAGCGTGGGGGAAGACACCGGCGCTGAAGCTTTCTTT.

The V gene is TRBV28, the J gene TRBJ2-1, with D maybe TRBD2 (6 bases). CDR1 and CDR2 (germline): MDHEN, SYDVKM. The CDR3 extends over 16 amino acids. V was cut by 6 bases and J by 1 base, with 16 bases left in between. The CDR3 nucleotides read TGTGCCAGCAGGCCCCCGGGACTCGCATCCTACAATGAGCAGTTCTTC. Its translation: CASRPPGLASYNEQFF.

This clone was seen more than once but under ten times. The chain recombines TRBV7-8 with TRBJ1-5; tentatively, D is TRBD1 (6 bases). Germline V gene sequence: CDR1 SGHVS, CDR2 FQNEAQ. The CDR3 runs 15 residues. V dropped 1 base and J dropped 6 bases, with 13 bases sitting between them. This chain's CDR3 is CASSLDGTPLQPQHF. The CDR3 nucleotides read TGTGCCAGCAGCTTAGACGGGACACCGCTTCAGCCCCAGCATTTT.

There are a few counts of this clone. The chain uses TRBV7-6 and TRBJ2-1; D remains unclear. The germline V gene has CDR1 SGHVS and CDR2 FNYEAQ. The CDR3 contains 14 residues. V shed 1 base and J shed 9 bases, with 13 bases lying between them. The CDR3 protein is CASSLGRVGREQFF. CDR3 DNA: TGTGCCAGCAGCTTAGGCCGGGTAGGGCGTGAGCAGTTCTTC.

This clone has a handful of counts. V is TRBV14 and J is TRBJ1-2; 9 bases agree with TRBD1. With 0 bases clipped from V and 5 bases from J, the junction kept 4 bases outside the gene matches. This CDR3 has 15 residues. Germline V gene data show CDR1 as SGHDN and CDR2 as FVKESK. CDR3 in DNA: TGTGCCAGCAGCCAAGAACAGGGGGCGAGTTATGGCTACACCTTC. Amino acids: CASSQEQGASYGYTF.

V usage is TRBV30 and J usage is TRBJ2-1, with 7 bases lining up with TRBD1. J was trimmed by 5 bases and V by 4 bases; bases with no gene match: 11. This CDR3 is built from 15 residues. In germline, CDR1 is GTSNPN, CDR2 SVGIG (reference sequence). CDR3: CAWNAQGKTNNEQFF. The CDR3 coding sequence is TGTGCCTGGAATGCACAGGGGAAGACTAACAATGAGCAGTTCTTC.

The J gene is TRBJ1-6, the V gene TRBV5-1; a weak D match, TRBD1 (5 bases). This CDR3 has 15 amino acids. Germline V CDR1 and CDR2: SGHRS, YFSETQ. V was cut by 0 bases and J by 7 bases, with 11 bases left in between. CDR3 coding DNA: TGCGCCAGCAGCTTGGGGCACAGGCTAAATTCACCCCTCCACTTT. This encodes CASSLGHRLNSPLHF.

The chain combines TRBV19 with TRBJ1-1; D possibly corresponds to TRBD1 (5 bases). Germline CDR1 and CDR2: LNHDA and SQIVND (reference sequence). The CDR3 spans 14 residues. Trimming removed 7 bases from V and 7 bases from J, with 19 bases in between. The CDR3 bases are TGTGCCAGTAACGCCCCAGGGTTTACGGATGAAGCTTTCTTT. As protein: CASNAPGFTDEAFF.

This clone has just a few counts. This chain joins TRBV10-3 and TRBJ2-5; TRBD1 aligns across 12 bases. With V trimmed by 4 bases and J by 4 bases, 7 bases remained unmatched. Germline V gene lookup returns CDR1 ENHRY and CDR2 SYGVKD. This CDR3 region has 16 residues. The CDR3, as DNA: TGTGCCATCAGTGCCGGGGACAGGGGGCTTGGAGAGACCCAGTACTTC. Its translation is CAISAGDRGLGETQYF.